The rows below give T cell receptor beta chains drawn from one sample of a study of regulatory T cells in long-lasting Graves disease. In TCRdb, the multiplex PCR reads were re-called with MiXCR into one record per CDR3 protein. The table lists 350,000 to 550,000 distinct CDR3 sequences, around 17% of them singletons, with 23% in the top ten. These same records also appear under a second study, on T cells in Graves' hyperthyroidism and ophthalmopathy.

Specimen: peripheral blood mononuclear cells (PBMCs), collected at new diagnosis, from a patient treated with antithyroid drugs. Source of these receptors: a woman between 18 and 29 years old with Graves disease. Each CDR3 is given with its conserved first and last residue. Fields, in order: clone size, J gene, V gene, D gene, CDR3 DNA, CDR3 protein. A D gene is named only where the DNA matches it firmly. Size tells how often a clone was seen (once, few, many) or the class of an expanded clone, and some rows leave it out.

size: -; J: TRBJ1-6; V: TRBV11-2; D: -; DNA: TGTGCCAGCAGCTTATCCCTCAATTCGGCCCTCCACTTT; CDR3: CASSLSLNSALHF
size: many; J: TRBJ2-1; V: TRBV20-1; D: TRBD2; DNA: TGCAGTGCTGACCGACTAGCGGGCCGGTGGTTGGGTGAGCAGTTCTTC; CDR3: CSADRLAGRWLGEQFF
size: many; J: TRBJ2-3; V: TRBV10-2; D: -; DNA: TGCGCCAGCAGTGAGGCAAGGGGCAGGACAGATACGCAGTATTTT; CDR3: CASSEARGRTDTQYF
size: -; J: TRBJ2-2; V: TRBV27; D: -; DNA: TGTGCCAGCAGTACCTTTAAAGGGGCCGGGGAGCTGTTTTTT; CDR3: CASSTFKGAGELFF
size: -; J: TRBJ1-2; V: TRBV30; D: -; DNA: TGTGCCTGGAGGGTTATCGGACCCTATGGCTACACCTTC; CDR3: CAWRVIGPYGYTF
size: -; J: TRBJ2-2; V: TRBV7-2; D: -; DNA: TGTGCCAGCAGCGTCACCGGGAAAGGGACCGGGGAGCTGTTTTTT; CDR3: CASSVTGKGTGELFF
size: -; J: TRBJ1-2; V: TRBV5-1; D: TRBD1; DNA: TGCGCCAGCAGCTTGGATCAGGGGGGCCGTACTAACTATGGCTACACCTTC; CDR3: CASSLDQGGRTNYGYTF
size: many; J: TRBJ1-2; V: TRBV7-9; D: -; DNA: TGTGCCAGCAGCCCGAGTGGGGGGCTTGGTGGCTACACCTTC; CDR3: CASSPSGGLGGYTF
size: many; J: TRBJ2-7; V: TRBV13; D: -; DNA: TGTGCCAGCAGCTCCTTAACAGGGCCCAACGAGCAGTACTTC; CDR3: CASSSLTGPNEQYF
size: few; J: TRBJ2-4; V: TRBV7-9; D: TRBD2; DNA: TGTGCCAGCAGCTCCCATAAGGGGGCGGGAGGGGCCAAAAACATTCAGTACTTC; CDR3: CASSSHKGAGGAKNIQYF
size: few; J: TRBJ2-3; V: TRBV19; D: TRBD1; DNA: TGTGCCAGTAGCTCAATCGGGACAGGAGGTTTCACAGATACGCAGTATTTT; CDR3: CASSSIGTGGFTDTQYF
size: -; J: TRBJ2-1; V: TRBV4-2; D: TRBD2; DNA: TGTGCCAGCAGCCAAGTAGCGGGAGGGCCGGGCAATGAGCAGTTCTTC; CDR3: CASSQVAGGPGNEQFF
size: -; J: TRBJ2-7; V: TRBV20-1; D: -; DNA: TGCAGTGCTAGATCCTACTTGACAGACGTTGAGTACTTC; CDR3: CSARSYLTDVEYF
size: many; J: TRBJ1-1; V: TRBV29-1; D: -; DNA: TGCAGCGTCGTGGCCGAGGTGTCTGAAGCTTTCTTT; CDR3: CSVVAEVSEAFF
size: many; J: TRBJ1-2; V: TRBV7-2; D: -; DNA: TGTGCCAGCAGCTTAGAGGGGCAGTATGGCTACACCTTC; CDR3: CASSLEGQYGYTF
size: many; J: TRBJ2-3; V: TRBV7-8; D: -; DNA: TGTGCCAGCAGCTTTGAGGGGGTGTATACGCAGTATTTT; CDR3: CASSFEGVYTQYF
size: many; J: TRBJ1-1; V: TRBV7-3; D: TRBD1; DNA: TGTGCCAGCAGCATGACAGGGTCCGGTGAAGCTTTCTTT; CDR3: CASSMTGSGEAFF
size: -; J: TRBJ2-2; V: TRBV12-3/TRBV12-4; D: TRBD2; DNA: TGTGCCAGCAGCCTAGCGGGAAGGACCGGGGAGCTGTTTTTT; CDR3: CASSLAGRTGELFF
size: -; J: TRBJ2-7; V: TRBV19; D: TRBD1; DNA: TGTGCCAGTAGTATGGGACAGGGGGCCTCCTACGAGCAGTACTTC; CDR3: CASSMGQGASYEQYF
size: many; J: TRBJ2-1; V: TRBV7-9; D: TRBD2; DNA: TGTGCCAGCAGCTTAGCTGGACTAGCGGGAGGAAATGAGCAGTTCTTC; CDR3: CASSLAGLAGGNEQFF
size: many; J: TRBJ2-1; V: TRBV7-9; D: -; DNA: TGTGCCAGCAGCTCAGGCGAGGGCTGGGGTGAGCAGTTCTTC; CDR3: CASSSGEGWGEQFF
size: many; J: TRBJ1-5; V: TRBV6-1; D: TRBD1; DNA: TGTGCCAGCAACCCGGACAGGACTAATCAGCCCCAGCATTTT; CDR3: CASNPDRTNQPQHF
size: -; J: TRBJ2-3; V: TRBV20-1; D: TRBD2; DNA: TGCAGTGCTGCGGGAGGCCTGTCAGATACGCAGTATTTT; CDR3: CSAAGGLSDTQYF
size: -; J: TRBJ2-5; V: TRBV5-1; D: TRBD2; DNA: TGCGCCAGCAGCCTTACATTCGGGACTAGCGGGAAAGAGACCCAGTACTTC; CDR3: CASSLTFGTSGKETQYF
size: -; J: TRBJ2-5; V: TRBV20-1; D: TRBD1; DNA: TGCAGTGCTAGTGGGACAGGGGAGGCGGAGACCCAGTACTTC; CDR3: CSASGTGEAETQYF
size: many; J: TRBJ2-7; V: TRBV7-9; D: TRBD2; DNA: TGTGCCAGCAGCTTAGGCGGGACTAGTGAGCAGTACTTC; CDR3: CASSLGGTSEQYF
size: many; J: TRBJ2-5; V: TRBV27; D: -; DNA: TGTGCCAGCAGTTTATATTGGGATGAGGTGCAGACCCAGTACTTC; CDR3: CASSLYWDEVQTQYF
size: few; J: TRBJ2-1; V: TRBV30; D: TRBD2; DNA: TGTGCCTGGGGGGGGGCTGGGGCTAGCGGGACCCTGTACAATGAGCAGTTCTTC; CDR3: CAWGGAGASGTLYNEQFF
size: many; J: TRBJ2-1; V: TRBV7-3; D: TRBD1; DNA: TGTGCCAGCAGCTCGATCGGACAGGGGCCGTTCTTC; CDR3: CASSSIGQGPFF
size: many; J: TRBJ1-1; V: TRBV20-1; D: -; DNA: TGCAGTGCTAGTGCCAGGACAAGGAGTAGGTGGAACACTGAAGCTTTCTTT; CDR3: CSASARTRSRWNTEAFF
size: few; J: TRBJ2-1; V: TRBV7-6; D: TRBD2; DNA: TGTGCCAGCAGTCCAACTAGCGGGAGGGCCTCATTCTGGGACGATGAGCAGTTCTTC; CDR3: CASSPTSGRASFWDDEQFF
size: -; J: TRBJ2-5; V: TRBV4-1; D: TRBD2; DNA: TGCGCCAGCAGCTCAATTAATGCGGGAGGGGAGACCCAGTACTTC; CDR3: CASSSINAGGETQYF
size: many; J: TRBJ2-2; V: TRBV20-1; D: TRBD2; DNA: TGCAGTGCTAGGGAGCCGGGACTAGACACCGGGGAGCTGTTTTTT; CDR3: CSAREPGLDTGELFF
size: -; J: TRBJ1-4; V: TRBV28; D: -; DNA: TGTGCCAGCAGCTCCTGGGGTGGGAACACGTCTTCAGAAAAACTGTTTTTT; CDR3: CASSSWGGNTSSEKLFF
size: few; J: TRBJ2-5; V: TRBV7-9; D: -; DNA: TGTGCCAGCAGCTTAGGCAGGGACCTCCAAGAGACCCAGTACTTC; CDR3: CASSLGRDLQETQYF
size: many; J: TRBJ2-2; V: TRBV12-3/TRBV12-4; D: -; DNA: TGTGCCAGCAGTTACGGGACTTCGAACACCGGGGAGCTGTTTTTT; CDR3: CASSYGTSNTGELFF
size: many; J: TRBJ2-1; V: TRBV2; D: -; DNA: TGTGCCACAACCGCGCGGAGCTCCTACAATGAGCAGTTCTTC; CDR3: CATTARSSYNEQFF
size: many; J: TRBJ1-5; V: TRBV30; D: -; DNA: TGTGCCTGGAGTAGGCAGAGCAATCAGCCCCAGCATTTT; CDR3: CAWSRQSNQPQHF
size: -; J: TRBJ2-4; V: TRBV27; D: -; DNA: TGTGCCAGCAGTTCAAGACAGGCCAAAAACATTCAGTACTTC; CDR3: CASSSRQAKNIQYF
size: many; J: TRBJ2-3; V: TRBV15; D: TRBD2; DNA: TGTGCCACCAGAGCCGGGGCCGGGACTAGCGGGCCCACAGATACGCAGTATTTT; CDR3: CATRAGAGTSGPTDTQYF
size: few; J: TRBJ1-5; V: TRBV10-2; D: TRBD1; DNA: TGCGCCAGCAGTTGGACAGGGGCAGAAAATCAGCCCCAGCATTTT; CDR3: CASSWTGAENQPQHF
size: -; J: TRBJ2-2; V: TRBV5-5; D: TRBD2; DNA: TGTGCCAGCAGCGCGGGACTAGCGTTCGGGGAGCTGTTTTTT; CDR3: CASSAGLAFGELFF
size: -; J: TRBJ1-1; V: TRBV10-3; D: -; DNA: TGTGCCATCAACTATGACGTAGGGAGGGCTGAAGCTTTCTTT; CDR3: CAINYDVGRAEAFF
size: few; J: TRBJ2-1; V: TRBV27; D: -; DNA: TGTGCCAGCAGCCAAAGAGTCTACTACAATGAGCAGTCCTTC; CDR3: CASSQRVYYNEQSF
size: many; J: TRBJ2-1; V: TRBV7-6; D: TRBD1; DNA: TGTGCCAGCAGCCTAATGACGGGACAGCTCCTCTACAATGAGCAGTTCTTC; CDR3: CASSLMTGQLLYNEQFF
size: many; J: TRBJ2-1; V: TRBV7-3; D: -; DNA: TGTGCCAGCAGCTTAACCCCCAGCGACAATGAGCAGTTCTTC; CDR3: CASSLTPSDNEQFF
size: -; J: TRBJ2-3; V: TRBV9; D: TRBD1; DNA: TGTGCCAGCAGCAAGAGGGGACAGGGCACAGATACGCAGTATTTT; CDR3: CASSKRGQGTDTQYF
size: -; J: TRBJ2-2; V: TRBV19; D: -; DNA: TGTGCCAGTAGAACCCACAGGGCTTCGAACACCGGGGAGCTGTTTTTT; CDR3: CASRTHRASNTGELFF
size: many; J: TRBJ2-1; V: TRBV12-3/TRBV12-4; D: TRBD2; DNA: TGTGCCAGCAGTTTAGACGGGGGGGGTAGCGGGAGGGTTGAGCAGTTCTTC; CDR3: CASSLDGGGSGRVEQFF
size: -; J: TRBJ1-5; V: TRBV20-1; D: -; DNA: TGCAGTGCTGACACGGATTATAGCAATCAGCCCCAGCATTTT; CDR3: CSADTDYSNQPQHF
size: many; J: TRBJ2-7; V: TRBV28; D: -; DNA: TGTGCCAGCAGTTTAGGGGACGCCGCCTACGAGCAGTACTTC; CDR3: CASSLGDAAYEQYF
size: -; J: TRBJ2-3; V: TRBV20-1; D: TRBD2; DNA: TGCAGTGCTAGAGTCTGGGGGGGGACCGGCACAGATACGCAGTATTTT; CDR3: CSARVWGGTGTDTQYF
size: many; J: TRBJ2-1; V: TRBV20-1; D: -; DNA: TGCAGTGCTAGAGATCCCACTGCAGGGTACAATGAGCAGTTCTTC; CDR3: CSARDPTAGYNEQFF
size: many; J: TRBJ2-7; V: TRBV7-9; D: -; DNA: TGTGCCAGCAGCTTATTCGCGGGCCAGGGACTCTCTTACGAGCAGTACTTC; CDR3: CASSLFAGQGLSYEQYF
size: few; J: TRBJ2-5; V: TRBV20-1; D: -; DNA: TGCAGTGCTACCAGTACCAGGGGTTGGGGGCAAGAGACCCAGTACTTC; CDR3: CSATSTRGWGQETQYF
size: -; J: TRBJ2-7; V: TRBV12-3/TRBV12-4; D: TRBD2; DNA: TGTGCCAGCAGAAAAGCGGGGGCAAACTACGAGCAGTACTTC; CDR3: CASRKAGANYEQYF
size: -; J: TRBJ2-1; V: TRBV7-3; D: TRBD1; DNA: TGTGCCAGCAGCCCCCGACAGGGAATGGTTGATGAGCAGTTCTTC; CDR3: CASSPRQGMVDEQFF
size: -; J: TRBJ2-7; V: TRBV7-2; D: TRBD1; DNA: TGTGCCAGCAGGCGACAGGGATGGACCTACGAGCAGTACTTC; CDR3: CASRRQGWTYEQYF
size: -; J: TRBJ1-4; V: TRBV9; D: TRBD1; DNA: TGTGCCAGCAGCCCAAAGACAGGGGTAGGTGGAAAACTGTTTTTT; CDR3: CASSPKTGVGGKLFF